This T cell receptor (beta chain) was identified during a study of T cells in Graves' hyperthyroidism and ophthalmopathy. Amplified TCR beta CDR3 regions derived from RNA transcripts. RT-PCR in the first round (using the HTBI primer set) targeted the TCR CDR3. Each CDR3 protein gets one entry after TCRdb re-called the multiplex PCR reads with MiXCR. The sample carries approximately 600,000 distinct CDR3 sequences, 15% to 20% recorded once. This CDR3 has 11 residues. V was shortened by 6 bases and J by 7 bases, with 7 bases between the two germline ends. Germline-derived CDR1 and CDR2 are GTSNPN and SVGIG (reference sequence). This clonotype showed up just a few times.

The chain carries TRBV30 and TRBJ1-6; D possibly corresponds to TRBD1 (5 bases). Sequenced material: blood. The sequence came from a woman in her 30s with Graves' hyperthyroidism. CDR3 residues: CACSGNSPLHF. CDR3 nucleotide sequence: TGTGCCTGTTCAGGGAATTCACCCCTCCACTTT.